This paragraph reports one T cell receptor beta chain. The antigen remains undetermined. Assay: immunoSEQ multiplex PCR; the TCRdb copy retains only in-frame clones and omits some. This table has about 1 million clones, around 74% appearing once. This sample is part of a study of shared clonotypes between healthy human individuals. Overall study: A donor's plate count was three for CD4 naive and three for CD4 memory; CD8 naive had two and CD8 memory one. Overall study results and limits: The four-donor shared clonotypes exceeded non-shared clonotypes in generation probability, with non-shared ones scoring lower. Among donors, the sharing of clonotypes was expected to be influenced by sequencing depth.

All donors were healthy HIV-negative adults lacking recent acute infections or vaccinations. Germline trimming cut 4 bases from V and 5 bases from J; bases unmatched to any gene: 5. Germline V gives CDR1 GTSNPN, CDR2 SVGIG (reference sequence). The CDR3 runs to 14 residues. The sequenced material came from memory CD4+ T cells sorted from blood. Subset given: CD45RA-negative fraction. The chain recombines TRBV30 with TRBJ2-1; 10 bases are shared with TRBD2. This clonotype was obtained from a man younger than 30 in good health. CDR3 in amino acids: CAWISGLADNEQFF. CDR3 DNA: TGTGCCTGGATCAGCGGACTAGCGGACAATGAGCAGTTCTTC.